This T cell receptor (beta chain) derives from a study of cytomegalovirus exposure and HLA in healthy donors. Study summary: Around 80 million unique TCR sequences came from HLA-typed donors in an early release.

The PCR was carried out with 60 Vbeta primers and 13 Jbeta primers. Sequencing was performed with immunoSEQ multiplex PCR; in TCRdb, only in-frame clones are kept and a portion is missing. Of approximately 240,000 clones in the sample, about 89% were seen once. General study results and limits: In a later analysis, across HLA loci, associated TCR counts were highest for DRB1, lowest for HLA-C. When presence/absence was analysed, sequencing depth was taken to be roughly uniform across donors. In terms of immune exposure information, only CMV serostatus was available.

As for this clone: Its antigen is not identified.

With 2 bases removed from V and 8 bases from J, the gap between germline ends came to 12 bases. In germline, CDR1 is MNHEY, CDR2 SVGAGI. CDR3 size: 13 residues. The rearrangement joins TRBV6-5 to TRBJ2-5, with TRBD2 as a possible D gene (5 bases). The sample taken for sequencing was PBMCs. This receptor was taken from a woman aged 18-35 years in good health and CMV-seronegative. CDR3 amino acids: CASSYRLGETQYF. In DNA, the CDR3 is TGTGCCAGCAGTTACCGGCTGGGAGAAACCCAGTACTTC.